This entry features one T cell receptor gamma chain sequence. This clone was seen more than once but under ten times. Its target antigen remains unknown. A read error may be the cause here, since a much bigger clone is one base away. The same CDR3 is also encoded by other DNA sequences in this sample. TCRdb records Illumina MiSeq as the sequencer. Public reads were reanalyzed in TCRdb with CATT, and rows carrying the same DNA were merged afterwards. The sample table lists 1,300 to 1,500 gamma-chain clones, roughly 2.9% of them with a count of one. The ten largest account for 35% to 45% of the sample. This sample stems from a study of gamma-delta chains in newborns, infants, children (dated by TCRdb to the late 2010s). About the full investigation: According to the study title, microbial exposure causes polyclonal expansion of innate gammadelta T cells right after birth. How innate gammadelta T cell populations in human newborns were shaped by microbial exposure immediately after birth was investigated in the study.

The CDR3 runs 15 residues from the cysteine to the phenylalanine. CDR3 DNA is the only sequence kept; it has 45 bases, read in frame from the first base. For CDR1 and CDR2, the germline V gene (reference sequence) lists GITISATS and ISYDGTV. Relative to germline, V is missing 3 bases and J is missing 7 bases, with 3 bases of the junction outside any gene match. The rearrangement joined TRGV9 to TRGJP. Sequencing input: blood. This clonotype was sampled from a child who was a newborn, infant or young child, either healthy, febrile or measles-vaccinated (not recorded which). The CDR3 region: CALWERELGKKIKVF. The nucleotide sequence is TGTGCCTTGTGGGAGAGGGAGTTGGGCAAAAAAATCAAGGTATTT.